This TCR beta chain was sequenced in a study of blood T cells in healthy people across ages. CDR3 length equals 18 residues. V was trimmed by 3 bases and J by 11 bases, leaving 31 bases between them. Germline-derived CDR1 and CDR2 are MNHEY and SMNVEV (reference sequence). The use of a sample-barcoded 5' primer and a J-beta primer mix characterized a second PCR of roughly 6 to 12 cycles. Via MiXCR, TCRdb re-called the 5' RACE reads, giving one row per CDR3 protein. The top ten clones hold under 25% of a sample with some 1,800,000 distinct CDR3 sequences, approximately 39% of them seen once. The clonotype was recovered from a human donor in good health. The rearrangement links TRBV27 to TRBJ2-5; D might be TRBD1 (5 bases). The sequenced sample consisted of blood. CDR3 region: CASSLLPWSRAINNEQYF. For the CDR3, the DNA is TGTGCCAGCAGTTTGTTGCCTTGGAGCAGGGCCATAAACAATGAGCAGTACTTC.